This T cell receptor (beta chain) was retrieved from a study of T cells in Graves' hyperthyroidism and ophthalmopathy. Each ophthalmopathy patient scored at least 3 on the Clinical Activity Score and at least 4 on NOSPECS grade, with duration under 3 months. Exclusion of patients followed from uncontrolled infection, other autoimmune disease, pregnancy or lactation. Fresh peripheral blood, less than 11 ml of it, supplied the PBMCs. Amplified TCR beta CDR3 regions came from RNA transcripts. HTBI primers were the set used in a first-round RT-PCR of the TCR CDR3. TCRdb ran MiXCR on the multiplex PCR reads and lists one entry per CDR3 protein. This table holds approximately 690,000 distinct CDR3 sequences, approximately 14% found once. The CDR3 sequence is 16 residues long. From germline, CDR1 is DFQATT and CDR2 SNEGSKA (reference sequence). Losses at the gene ends were 1 base for V and 6 bases for J; bases not matched to a gene: 7.

The specimen sequenced was blood. The TCR was taken from a woman in her forties or fifties with Graves' ophthalmopathy. This chain links TRBV20-1 with TRBJ2-1; 12 positions match TRBD2. This chain's CDR3 is CSARVETSGSSNEQFF. CDR3 nucleotide sequence: TGCAGTGCTAGAGTGGAGACTAGCGGGAGTTCCAATGAGCAGTTCTTC.